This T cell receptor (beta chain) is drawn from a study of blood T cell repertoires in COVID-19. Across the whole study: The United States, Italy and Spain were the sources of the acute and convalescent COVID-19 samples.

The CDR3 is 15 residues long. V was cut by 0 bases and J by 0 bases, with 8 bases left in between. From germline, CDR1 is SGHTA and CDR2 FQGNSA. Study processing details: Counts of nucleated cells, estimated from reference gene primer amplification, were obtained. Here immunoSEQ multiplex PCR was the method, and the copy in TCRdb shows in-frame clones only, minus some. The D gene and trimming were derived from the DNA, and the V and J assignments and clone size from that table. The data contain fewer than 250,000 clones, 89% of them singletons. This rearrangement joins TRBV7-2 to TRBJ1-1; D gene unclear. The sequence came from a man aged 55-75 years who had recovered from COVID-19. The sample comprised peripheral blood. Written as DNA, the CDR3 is TGTGCCAGCAGCTTAGCTTCGTACATGAACACTGAAGCTTTCTTT. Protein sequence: CASSLASYMNTEAFF.